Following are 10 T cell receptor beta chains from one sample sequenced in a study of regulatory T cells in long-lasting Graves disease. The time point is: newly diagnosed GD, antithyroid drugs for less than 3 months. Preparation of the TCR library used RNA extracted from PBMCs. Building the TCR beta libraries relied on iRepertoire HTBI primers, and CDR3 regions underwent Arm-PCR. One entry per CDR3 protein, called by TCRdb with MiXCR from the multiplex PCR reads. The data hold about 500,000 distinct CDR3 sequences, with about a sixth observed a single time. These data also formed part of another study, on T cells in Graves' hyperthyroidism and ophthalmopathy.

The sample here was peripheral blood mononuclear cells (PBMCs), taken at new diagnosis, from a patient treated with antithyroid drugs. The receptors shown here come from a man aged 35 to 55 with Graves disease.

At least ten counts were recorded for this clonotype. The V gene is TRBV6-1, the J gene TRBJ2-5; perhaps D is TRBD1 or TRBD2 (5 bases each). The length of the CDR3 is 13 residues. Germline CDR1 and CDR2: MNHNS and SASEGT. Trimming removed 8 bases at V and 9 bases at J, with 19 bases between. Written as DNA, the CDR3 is TGTGCCAGCGTACCGGCAGCCGGGGCGGCCCAGTACTTC. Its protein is CASVPAAGAAQYF.

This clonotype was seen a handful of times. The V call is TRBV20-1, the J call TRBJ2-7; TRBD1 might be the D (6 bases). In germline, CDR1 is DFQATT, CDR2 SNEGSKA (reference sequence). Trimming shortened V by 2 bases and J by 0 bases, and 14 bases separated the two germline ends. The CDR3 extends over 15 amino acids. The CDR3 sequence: CSARPGHLSSYEQYF. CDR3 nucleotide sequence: TGCAGTGCTAGACCGGGACACTTGAGCTCCTACGAGCAGTACTTC.

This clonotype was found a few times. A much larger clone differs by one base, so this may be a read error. DNA of the CDR3: TGTGCCAGCAGTATCCCTGGGGCCAACGTCCTGACTTTC. Protein sequence: CASSIPGANVLTF. This chain joins TRBV28 and TRBJ2-6; unclear D gene. Trimming pared 5 bases from V and 2 bases from J, leaving 4 bases between. The CDR3 spans 13 residues. Germline CDR1 is MDHEN and CDR2 is SYDVKM.

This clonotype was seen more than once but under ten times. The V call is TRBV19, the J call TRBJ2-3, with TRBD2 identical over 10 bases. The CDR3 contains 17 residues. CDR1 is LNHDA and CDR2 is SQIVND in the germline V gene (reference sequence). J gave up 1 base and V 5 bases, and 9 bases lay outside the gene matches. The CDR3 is CASSSPSGLAGTDTQYF. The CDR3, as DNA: TGTGCCAGTAGTTCTCCGTCCGGACTAGCGGGCACAGATACGCAGTATTTT.

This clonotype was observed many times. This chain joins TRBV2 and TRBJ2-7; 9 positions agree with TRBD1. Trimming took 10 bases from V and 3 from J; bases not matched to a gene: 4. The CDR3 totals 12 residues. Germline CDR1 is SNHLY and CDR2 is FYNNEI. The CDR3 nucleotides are TGTGCCAACCGGGACAGGGTCTACGAGCAGTACTTC. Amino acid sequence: CANRDRVYEQYF.

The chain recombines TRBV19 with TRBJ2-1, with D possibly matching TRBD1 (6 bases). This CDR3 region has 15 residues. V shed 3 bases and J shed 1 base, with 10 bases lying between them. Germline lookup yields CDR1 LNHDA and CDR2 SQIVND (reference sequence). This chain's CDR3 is CASSITRGSYNEQFF. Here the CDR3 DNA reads TGTGCCAGTAGTATTACAAGGGGGTCCTACAATGAGCAGTTCTTC.

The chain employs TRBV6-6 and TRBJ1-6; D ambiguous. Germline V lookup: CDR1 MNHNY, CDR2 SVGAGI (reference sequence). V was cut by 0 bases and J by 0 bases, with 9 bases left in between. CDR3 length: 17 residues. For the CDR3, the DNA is TGTGCCAGCAGTTACTCGGTGGGGAGCTCCTATAATTCACCCCTCCACTTT. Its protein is CASSYSVGSSYNSPLHF.

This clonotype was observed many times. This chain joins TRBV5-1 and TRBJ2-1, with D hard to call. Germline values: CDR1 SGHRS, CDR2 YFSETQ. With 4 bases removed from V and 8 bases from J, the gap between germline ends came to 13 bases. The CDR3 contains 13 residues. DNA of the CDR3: TGCGCCAGCAGCCTCACACAGATCCATGAGCAGTTCTTC. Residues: CASSLTQIHEQFF.

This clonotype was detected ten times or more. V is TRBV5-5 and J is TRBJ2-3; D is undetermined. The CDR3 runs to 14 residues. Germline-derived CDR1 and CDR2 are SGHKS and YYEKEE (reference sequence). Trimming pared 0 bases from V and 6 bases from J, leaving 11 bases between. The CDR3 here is CASSLEPRRDTQYF. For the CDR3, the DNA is TGTGCCAGCAGCTTGGAGCCTCGGCGGGATACGCAGTATTTT.

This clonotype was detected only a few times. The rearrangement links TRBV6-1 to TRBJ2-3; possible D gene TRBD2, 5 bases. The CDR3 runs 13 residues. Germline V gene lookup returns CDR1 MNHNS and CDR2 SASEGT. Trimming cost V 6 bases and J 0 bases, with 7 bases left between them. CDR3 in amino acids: CASRTRSTDTQYF. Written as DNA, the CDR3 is TGTGCCAGCAGAACTAGAAGCACAGATACGCAGTATTTT.